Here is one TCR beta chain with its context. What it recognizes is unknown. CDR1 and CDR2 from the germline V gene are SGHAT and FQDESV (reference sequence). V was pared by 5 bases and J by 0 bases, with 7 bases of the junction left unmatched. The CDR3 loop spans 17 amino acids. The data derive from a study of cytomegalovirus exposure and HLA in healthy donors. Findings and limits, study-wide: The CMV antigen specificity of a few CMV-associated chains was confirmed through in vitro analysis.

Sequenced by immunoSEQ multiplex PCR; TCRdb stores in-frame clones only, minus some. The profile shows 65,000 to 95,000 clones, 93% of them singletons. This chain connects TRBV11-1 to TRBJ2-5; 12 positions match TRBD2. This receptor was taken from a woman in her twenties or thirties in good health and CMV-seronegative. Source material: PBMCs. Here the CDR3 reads CASSPRTSGVNQETQYF. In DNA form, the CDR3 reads TGTGCCAGCAGCCCCAGGACTAGCGGGGTTAACCAAGAGACCCAGTACTTC.